The 4 T cell receptor beta chains below all came from one sample that was sequenced in a study of a mutant IDH1 vaccine in newly diagnosed glioma. Antigen specificity for these receptors is unknown. Indicated time point: week 23, last vaccination. With topical imiquimod, each dose of the vaccine consisted of 300 ug of mutant IDH1 20-mer peptide. Produced via immunoSEQ multiplex PCR; TCRdb's table is partial and in-frame only. This sample yields 50,000 to 70,000 clones, of which around 82% are seen a single time; about an eighth belongs to the top ten. The sequenced sample was PBMCs, obtained from a glioma patient whose treatment included an IDH1 peptide vaccine. Receptors originate from a man in his late teens or twenties with glioma.

The chain is built from TRBV19 and TRBJ1-2; 7 bases match TRBD1. The CDR3 loop spans 14 amino acids. V lost 6 bases, J lost 9 bases, and 13 bases stayed unmatched. Germline assignment: CDR1 LNHDA and CDR2 SQIVND (reference sequence). The CDR3 region is CASRTQGRTESYTF. The CDR3 DNA follows: TGTGCCAGTAGAACACAGGGGAGGACGGAGAGCTACACCTTC.

The CDR3 DNA follows: TGTGCCAGCAGCTCTTTGGGGGAGCTTAATCAGCCCCAGCATTTT. Encoded protein: CASSSLGELNQPQHF. V usage is TRBV27 and J usage is TRBJ1-5; D may be TRBD1 (5 bases). There are 15 residues in the CDR3. Germline V gene sequence: CDR1 MNHEY, CDR2 SMNVEV (reference sequence). The V end was cut by 6 bases, the J end by 4 bases, with 16 bases between.

The chain has TRBV6-1 and TRBJ1-5; 7 nucleotides align to TRBD1. Looked up from germline, CDR1 is MNHNS and CDR2 is SASEGT. CDR3 length: 13 amino acids. V lost 7 bases and J lost 7; bases outside the gene matches: 7. CDR3 sequence: CASIEGAWQPQHF. For the CDR3, the DNA is TGTGCCAGCATCGAGGGGGCCTGGCAGCCCCAGCATTTT.

The chain couples TRBV5-6 to TRBJ1-5; D gene uncertain. The CDR3 contains 13 residues. The V gene's germline CDR1 is SGHDT and CDR2 YYEEEE. V was clipped by 0 bases and J by 11 bases, with 12 bases between them. CDR3: CASSLASYSAQHF. The CDR3 nucleotides are TGTGCCAGCAGCTTGGCTTCATATTCTGCCCAGCATTTT.